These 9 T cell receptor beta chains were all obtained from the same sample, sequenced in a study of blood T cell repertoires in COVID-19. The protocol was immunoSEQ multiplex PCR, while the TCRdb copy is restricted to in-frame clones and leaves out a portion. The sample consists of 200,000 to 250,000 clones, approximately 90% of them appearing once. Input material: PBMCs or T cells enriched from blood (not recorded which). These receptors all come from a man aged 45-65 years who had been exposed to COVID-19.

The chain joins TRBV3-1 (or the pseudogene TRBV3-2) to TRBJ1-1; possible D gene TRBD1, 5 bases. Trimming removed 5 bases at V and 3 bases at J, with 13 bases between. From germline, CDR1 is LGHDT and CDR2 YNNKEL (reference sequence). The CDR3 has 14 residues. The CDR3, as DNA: TGTGCCAGCAGCGAGCATGGGGCCGACACTGAAGCTTTCTTT. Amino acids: CASSEHGADTEAFF.

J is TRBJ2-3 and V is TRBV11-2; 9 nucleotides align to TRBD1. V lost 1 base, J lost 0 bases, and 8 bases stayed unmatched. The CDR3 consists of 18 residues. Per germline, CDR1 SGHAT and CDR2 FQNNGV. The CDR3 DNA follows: TGTGCCAGCAGCTTAGCCCAGACAGGGGGTCTTAGCACAGATACGCAGTATTTT. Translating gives CASSLAQTGGLSTDTQYF.

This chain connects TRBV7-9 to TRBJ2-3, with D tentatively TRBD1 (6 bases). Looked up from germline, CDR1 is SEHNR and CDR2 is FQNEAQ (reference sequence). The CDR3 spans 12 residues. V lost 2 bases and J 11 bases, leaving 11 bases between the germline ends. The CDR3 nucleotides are TGTGCCAGCAGCTTAAAGGAAGGGGGGCAGTATTTT. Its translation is CASSLKEGGQYF.

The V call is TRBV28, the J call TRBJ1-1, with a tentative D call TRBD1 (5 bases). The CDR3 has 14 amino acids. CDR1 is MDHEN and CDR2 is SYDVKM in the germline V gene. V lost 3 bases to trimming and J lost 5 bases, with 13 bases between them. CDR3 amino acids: CASSLAGRGTEAFF. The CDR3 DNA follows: TGTGCCAGCAGTTTGGCGGGAAGGGGAACTGAAGCTTTCTTT.

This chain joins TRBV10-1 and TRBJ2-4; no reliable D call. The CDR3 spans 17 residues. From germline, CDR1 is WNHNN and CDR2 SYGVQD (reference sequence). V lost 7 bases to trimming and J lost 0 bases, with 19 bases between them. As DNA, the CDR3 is TGCGCCAGCATACTACCATCCCACCCGGCAGCCAAAAACATTCAGTACTTC. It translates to CASILPSHPAAKNIQYF.

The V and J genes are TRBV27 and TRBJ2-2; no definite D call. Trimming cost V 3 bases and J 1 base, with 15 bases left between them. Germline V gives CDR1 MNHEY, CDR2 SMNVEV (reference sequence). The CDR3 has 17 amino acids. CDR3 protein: CASSLVLGRRNTGELFF. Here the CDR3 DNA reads TGTGCCAGCAGTTTGGTCCTTGGGCGACGGAACACCGGGGAGCTGTTTTTT.

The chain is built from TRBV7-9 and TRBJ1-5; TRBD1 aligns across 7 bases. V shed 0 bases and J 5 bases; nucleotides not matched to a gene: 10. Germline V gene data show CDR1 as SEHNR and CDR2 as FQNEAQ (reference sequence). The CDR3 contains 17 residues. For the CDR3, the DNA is TGTGCCAGCAGCTTAGCAGCAGGGGGAGGTGGGGATCAGCCCCAGCATTTT. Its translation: CASSLAAGGGGDQPQHF.

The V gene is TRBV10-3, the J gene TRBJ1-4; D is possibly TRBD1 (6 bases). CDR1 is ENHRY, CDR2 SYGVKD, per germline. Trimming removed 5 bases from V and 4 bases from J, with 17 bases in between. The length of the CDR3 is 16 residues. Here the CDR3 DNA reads TGTGCCATCAGTTCCGGGGACATCCTCAATAATGAAAAACTGTTTTTT. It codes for CAISSGDILNNEKLFF.

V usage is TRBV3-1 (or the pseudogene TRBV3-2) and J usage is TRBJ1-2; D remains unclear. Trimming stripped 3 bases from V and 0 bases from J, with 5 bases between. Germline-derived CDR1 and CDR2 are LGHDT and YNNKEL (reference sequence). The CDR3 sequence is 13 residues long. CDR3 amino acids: CASSHGTNYGYTF. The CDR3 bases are TGTGCCAGCAGCCACGGGACTAACTATGGCTACACCTTC.